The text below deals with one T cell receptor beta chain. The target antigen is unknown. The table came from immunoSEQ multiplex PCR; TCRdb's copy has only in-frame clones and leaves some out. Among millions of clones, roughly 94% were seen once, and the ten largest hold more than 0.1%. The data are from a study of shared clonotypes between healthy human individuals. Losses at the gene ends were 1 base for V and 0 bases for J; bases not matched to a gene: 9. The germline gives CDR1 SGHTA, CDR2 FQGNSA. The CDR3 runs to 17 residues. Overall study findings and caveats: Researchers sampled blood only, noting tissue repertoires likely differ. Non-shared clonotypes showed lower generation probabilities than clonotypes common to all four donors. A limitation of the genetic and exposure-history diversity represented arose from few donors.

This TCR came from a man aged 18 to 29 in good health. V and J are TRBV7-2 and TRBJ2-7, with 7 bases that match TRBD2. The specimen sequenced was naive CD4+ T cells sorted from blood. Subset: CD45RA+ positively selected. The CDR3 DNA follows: TGTGCCAGCAGCTTAGTTTGGGTAGCGGGCTTCTCCTACGAGCAGTACTTC. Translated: CASSLVWVAGFSYEQYF.